This T cell receptor beta chain derives from a study of T-cell memory formation after mild COVID-19. Constant-segment primers and 5'RACE yielded cDNA libraries for TCR alpha and TCR beta, each carrying sample barcodes and UMIs. TCRdb recomputed calls from the 5' RACE reads with MiXCR, one row per CDR3 protein. This sample has 180,000 or so distinct CDR3 sequences, with approximately 10% found just once. The germline V gene has CDR1 KGHSH and CDR2 LQKENI. The CDR3 contains 13 residues. Trimming removed 5 bases at V and 5 bases at J, with 12 bases between. Sequenced input: PBMCs or a T cell subset sorted from them (not recorded which). This chain uses TRBV18 with TRBJ2-5; tentative D call: TRBD1 (6 bases). The clonotype was recovered from a man between 18 and 35 years old who had mild COVID-19 (a few samples of this study predate the infection). Cell type and time point are not known. The CDR3 is CASSGIQGETQYF. The CDR3 DNA sequence: TGTGCCAGCTCAGGCATACAGGGTGAGACCCAGTACTTC.